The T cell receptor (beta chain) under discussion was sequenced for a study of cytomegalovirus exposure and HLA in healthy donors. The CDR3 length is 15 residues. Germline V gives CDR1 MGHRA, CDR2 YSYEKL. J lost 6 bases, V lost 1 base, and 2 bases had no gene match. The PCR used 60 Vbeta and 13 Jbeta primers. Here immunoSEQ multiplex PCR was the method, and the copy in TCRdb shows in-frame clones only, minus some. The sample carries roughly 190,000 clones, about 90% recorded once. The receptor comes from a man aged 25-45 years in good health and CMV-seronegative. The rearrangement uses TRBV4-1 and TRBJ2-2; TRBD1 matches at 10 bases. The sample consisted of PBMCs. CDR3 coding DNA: TGCGCCAGCAGCCAAGGGGGACAGGGGTCCGGGGAGCTGTTTTTT. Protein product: CASSQGGQGSGELFF.